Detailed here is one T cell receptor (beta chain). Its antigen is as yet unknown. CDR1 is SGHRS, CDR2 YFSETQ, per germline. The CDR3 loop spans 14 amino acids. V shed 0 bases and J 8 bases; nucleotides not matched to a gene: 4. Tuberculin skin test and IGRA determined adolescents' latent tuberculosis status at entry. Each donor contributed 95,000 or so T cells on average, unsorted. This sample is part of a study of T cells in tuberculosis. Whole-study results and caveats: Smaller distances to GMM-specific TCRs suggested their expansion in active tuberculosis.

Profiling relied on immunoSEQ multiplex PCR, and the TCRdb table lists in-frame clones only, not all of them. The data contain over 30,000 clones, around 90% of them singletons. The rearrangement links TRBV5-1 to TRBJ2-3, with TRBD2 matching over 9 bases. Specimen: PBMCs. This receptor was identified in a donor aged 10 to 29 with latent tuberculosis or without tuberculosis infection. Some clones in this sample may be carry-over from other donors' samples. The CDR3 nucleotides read TGCGCCAGCAGCTTGGCGGGTAGCGGGAGTACGCAGTATTTT. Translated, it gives CASSLAGSGSTQYF. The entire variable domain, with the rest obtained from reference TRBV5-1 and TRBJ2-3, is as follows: KAGVTQTPRYLIKTRGQQVTLSCSPISGHRSVSWYQQTPGQGLQFLFEYFSETQRNKGNFPGRFSGRQFSNSRSEMNVSTLELGDSALYLCASSLAGSGSTQYFGPGTRLTVL.